The present TCR beta chain was sequenced within a study of vaccination and CD4 T cells after COVID-19 (dated by TCRdb to the early 2020s). In the study overall: Convalescent patients had a positive SARS-CoV-2 result on nasal swab PCR, and of these patients, several had mild disease and one had severe disease. Six males and four females were included in the convalescent cohort, with two Hispanic individuals, seven Caucasians, two Asians and one multiracial person represented. Participants received two doses of either the Pfizer-BioNTech BNT162b2 vaccine (n=8) or the Moderna mRNA-1273 vaccine (n=2). Post-COVID blood samples were collected from convalescent patients a median of about 92 days after diagnosis, with a range of about 35 to 161 days. The time from the second vaccine dose to post-vaccine blood sampling had a median of roughly 79 days and ranged from about 14 to 250 days. A few convalescent patients were sampled both early after vaccination (day 14) and late after vaccination (days 161 to 241). The cultures were stimulated with overlapping spike peptide pools from SARS-CoV-2 and from the common cold coronaviruses HCoV-NL63, HCoV-OC43 and HCoV-229E. Control cultures used a CEFX viral epitope pool as positive control, an HIV-1 Nef peptide pool as negative control, or no peptide. The spike-specific CD4+ TCR repertoire was compared before and after mRNA vaccination in over nine COVID-19 convalescent patients and a handful of infection-naive healthy vaccine recipients.

Summary of the overall study and its limitations: Relatively few convalescent patients were included in the study, and early timepoints after natural infection were not analyzed. Of the vaccine-specific clones in convalescent patients, 304 of 307, or nearly all, reacted only to SARS-CoV-2 spike and did not cross-react with common cold coronaviruses. In convalescent patients, a median around 90% of post-vaccine SARS-CoV-2-reactive clones were detected only after vaccination, suggesting vaccine-specific priming. The median number of SARS-CoV-2-reactive clonotypes rose from around 20 after infection to a few dozen after vaccination, but the change was not significant.

CDR1 DFQATT and CDR2 SNEGSKA were looked up in the germline V gene (reference sequence). The CDR3 measures 16 amino acids from cysteine to phenylalanine. Only the CDR3 DNA is retained, 48 bases long and in frame from the first base. The germline V and J ends show losses of 1 base and 6 bases respectively, and no gene match explains 11 bases of the junction. Regarding this clonotype: Its antigen target is currently unknown. It has no much larger one-base neighbor in the sample; base qualities were not kept.

The time point label on this specimen signifies: late sampling 161 to 241 days after vaccination in a few convalescent patients. In light of the paper, this sample's treatment or condition label describes: roughly ten-day PBMC culture with coronavirus spike peptide pools or control peptides (ViraFEST assay). The ViraFEST assay was used in the study, in which antigen-specific T cells were expanded with peptide pools and expanded clonotypes were subsequently identified by TCR sequencing. The positive SARS-CoV-2 PCR tests of the convalescent patients were dated from March to December 2020, before the Alpha, Beta and Delta variants emerged in the United States. Each well held 2.2 million or so PBMCs cultured in IMDM containing around 5% human AB serum and roughly 10 IU/ml IL-2, with roughly 9.2 ug/ml peptide pools added. On days 3 and 7, half of the culture medium was replaced with fresh IL-2-containing medium. After around 10 days of culture, CD4+ T cells were isolated by negative selection using the EasySep CD4+ T cell isolation kit. Ficoll-Paque Plus gradient centrifugation was used to isolate PBMCs from whole blood, and the isolated PBMCs were then either used fresh or cryopreserved at -140C. In general, triplicate wells were set up for every culture condition.

Receptors were amplified or captured by PCR. At the Johns Hopkins FTIC core, DNA from the cultured CD4+ T cells underwent TCR sequencing with the Oncomine TCR Beta short-read assay. Genomic DNA was extracted from the cultured CD4+ T cells with the QIAamp micro DNA kit. The Oncomine TCR Beta libraries from cultured CD4+ T cells were pooled using unique dual indexes and then sequenced on an Illumina iSeq 100. Under the source paper's analysis protocol: Non-productive sequences were filtered out, and CDR3s that did not start with C, did not end with F or W, or were shorter than 7 amino acids were discarded. Antigen-specific clonotypes were identified with the MANAFEST web application by comparing peptide-stimulated wells with reference and other culture wells. An FDR below 0.05, an odds ratio above 5, and a productive frequency above 0.1% in at least two of three replicate wells were required for clones to be considered positive. A clonotype was classed as cross-reactive if the clonotype showed significant expansion both in SARS-CoV-2 spike wells and in at least one common cold coronavirus spike condition. Levenshtein distances (stringdist) and unrooted phylogenetic trees (ape) in R version 3.6.1 were used to assess CDR3 homology. Using fastp at Q25 and MiXCR, TCRdb reprocessed the public reads and kept productive beta chains. Each CDR3 protein gets just one entry, which takes the most common genes and DNA from the rows behind it. None of the V and J calls come from the authors' own analysis; TCRdb made them. The sample table lists fewer than 20,000 distinct CDR3 sequences, roughly 50% of them with a count of one. The leading ten clones occupy roughly a fifth of the sample.

The source is a human donor who had recovered from COVID-19. The sample here was CD4+ T cells from blood, cultured in vitro, taken about 7 months after SARS-CoV-2 vaccination. The V and J segments used are TRBV20-1 and TRBJ1-2; 10 middle bases align to TRBD1. The CDR3 region reads CSARGVTGGALNGYTF. The DNA reads TGCAGTGCTAGAGGGGTGACAGGGGGCGCGTTGAATGGCTACACCTTC.